The clone carrying this TCR beta chain has at least ten counts. What it binds is unknown. This sample stems from a study of T cell repertoires in cytomegalovirus infection. Turning to the study itself: As its CMV epitopes, the study selected recently identified HLA-C-restricted and well-studied HLA-B-restricted targets. From public TCR beta signatures came an indication of both CMV infection and matching HLA type.

Via MiXCR, TCRdb re-called the reads, giving one row per CDR3 protein. The sample contains hundreds of thousands of distinct CDR3 sequences, roughly a third of which appear only once. CDR3 size: 15 residues. The V segment lost 1 base and the J segment 2 bases; nucleotides outside the gene matches: 4. Per germline, CDR1 SGHVS and CDR2 FQNEAQ. The genes are TRBV7-8 and TRBJ2-7; the match to TRBD1 covers 8 bases. This TCR came from a human donor in good health (CMV status not recorded). Some clones in this sample may be carry-over from other donors' samples. The sequencing used cultured PBMCs, collected from culture after CMV antigen stimulation. CDR3 sequence: CASSLVGTGAYEQYF. CDR3 DNA sequence: TGTGCCAGCAGCTTAGTTGGGACAGGAGCCTACGAGCAGTACTTC.